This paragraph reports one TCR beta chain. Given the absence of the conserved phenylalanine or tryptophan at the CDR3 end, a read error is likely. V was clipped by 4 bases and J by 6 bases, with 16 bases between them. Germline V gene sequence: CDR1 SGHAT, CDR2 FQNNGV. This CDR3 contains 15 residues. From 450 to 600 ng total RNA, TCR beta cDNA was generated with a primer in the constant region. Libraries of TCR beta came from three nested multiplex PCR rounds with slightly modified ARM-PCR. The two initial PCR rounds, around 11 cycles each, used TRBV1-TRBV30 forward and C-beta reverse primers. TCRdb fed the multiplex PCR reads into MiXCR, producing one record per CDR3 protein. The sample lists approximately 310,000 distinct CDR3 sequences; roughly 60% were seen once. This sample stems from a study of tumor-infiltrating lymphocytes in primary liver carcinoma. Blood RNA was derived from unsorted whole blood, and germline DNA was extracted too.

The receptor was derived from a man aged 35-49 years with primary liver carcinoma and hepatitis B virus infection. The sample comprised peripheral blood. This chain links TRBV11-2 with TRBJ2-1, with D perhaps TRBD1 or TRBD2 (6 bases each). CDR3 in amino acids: CASSSWREGGNEQFV. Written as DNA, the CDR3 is TGTGCCAGCAGCTCCTGGCGGGAAGGGGGCAATGAGCAGTTCGTC.